These 14 T cell receptor beta chains were sequenced from one sample in a study of PD-1 blockade in classical Hodgkin lymphoma. TCRdb keeps only in-frame clones here, not all; method: immunoSEQ multiplex PCR. Found here are roughly 100,000 clones, 90% to 95% of them singletons; the top ten hold 2%. Noted time point: cycle 4 day 1 (C4D1), after five to seven weeks of nivolumab. Brentuximab vedotin exposure varied, and every patient relapsed after autologous stem cell transplantation. Sequenced material: peripheral blood mononuclear cells (PBMCs), taken before the fourth cycle of nivolumab. Receptor source: a human donor with classical Hodgkin lymphoma.

The chain combines TRBV7-2 with TRBJ2-7, with D unclear. Germline CDR1 reads SGHTA; CDR2 reads FQGNSA. This CDR3 spans 15 amino acids. V shed 5 bases and J shed 0 bases, with 14 bases lying between them. The CDR3 spells CASSGGWRHSYEQYF. In DNA, the CDR3 is TGTGCCAGCAGCGGCGGCTGGCGGCACTCCTACGAGCAGTACTTC.

The chain uses TRBV7-2 and TRBJ1-5, with 10 bases that match TRBD1. In germline, CDR1 is SGHTA, CDR2 FQGNSA. V shed 5 bases and J 6 bases; nucleotides not matched to a gene: 13. The CDR3 contains 17 residues. The CDR3 bases are TGTGCCAGCAGCCAGAGATCCGGGACAGGGGATGCTCAGCCCCAGCATTTT. It specifies CASSQRSGTGDAQPQHF.

The chain has TRBV7-9 and TRBJ2-7; tentatively, D is TRBD2 (6 bases). V gave up 5 bases and J gave up 7 bases, with 24 bases separating them. Germline CDR1 SEHNR, CDR2 FQNEAQ (reference sequence). This CDR3 contains 16 residues. CDR3 loop: CASSPEVMVTSHEQYF. The CDR3 DNA follows: TGTGCCAGCAGCCCAGAGGTGATGGTGACTAGTCATGAGCAGTACTTC.

The chain couples TRBV6-9 to TRBJ2-7; 7 nucleotides match TRBD2. The CDR3 has 14 amino acids. After removal of 6 bases from V and 0 bases from J, the junction contained 5 bases not matched to a gene. Germline CDR1 MNHGY, CDR2 SVAAGI. The CDR3: CASRARGSSYEQYF. CDR3 in DNA: TGTGCCAGCAGAGCGCGGGGGAGCTCCTACGAGCAGTACTTC.

This chain uses TRBV5-4 with TRBJ2-1, with a possible D match to TRBD2 (6 bases). This CDR3 has 16 amino acids. The germline CDR1 and CDR2 sequences are SGHNT and YYREEE (reference sequence). Deletions cut 6 bases from V and 3 bases from J, with 19 bases between. CDR3 nucleotide sequence: TGTGCCAGCACCTATGCCGGGCGGGGAGACTACAATGAGCAGTTCTTC. Translation: CASTYAGRGDYNEQFF.

In this sample, this clone turned up once. The chain carries TRBV6-5 and TRBJ1-2; no firm D call. Germline CDR1 is MNHEY and CDR2 is SVGAGI. CDR3 length equals 10 residues. V lost 2 bases and J lost 7, with 2 bases in between. The CDR3 coding sequence is TGTGCCAGCAGTTACGGTGGCTACACCTTC. This codes for CASSYGGYTF.

This clone was counted a few times. The CDR3 loop is CASAGLASGSIRTDTQYF. CDR3 DNA sequence: TGTGCCAGTGCCGGTTTGGCTAGCGGGAGTATCAGGACAGATACGCAGTATTTT. The chain is built from TRBV19 and TRBJ2-3, with TRBD2 matching 10 bases. Trimming removed 8 bases from V and 3 bases from J; junction bases left unmatched: 17. CDR1 is LNHDA and CDR2 is SQIVND in the germline V gene (reference sequence). This CDR3 region has 18 residues.

The chain couples TRBV28 to TRBJ1-4, with 7 bases fitting TRBD1. Germline V gives CDR1 MDHEN, CDR2 SYDVKM. The ends lost 2 bases at V and 6 bases at J; junction bases unmatched: 6. The CDR3 is 15 amino acids. Written as DNA, the CDR3 is TGTGCCAGCAGTTTACAAGGACAGGAGGATGAAAAACTGTTTTTT. Translating gives CASSLQGQEDEKLFF.

The chain has TRBV19 and TRBJ1-5; 8 nucleotides agree with TRBD1. The germline CDR1 and CDR2 sequences are LNHDA and SQIVND (reference sequence). The V and J ends lost 2 bases and 7 bases, in that order; junction bases with no gene match: 4. The CDR3 is 14 residues long. CDR3 region: CASSIQGAEQPQHF. Written as DNA, the CDR3 is TGTGCCAGTAGTATACAGGGGGCCGAACAGCCCCAGCATTTT.

V and J are TRBV14 and TRBJ2-1, with 8 bases aligning to TRBD2. The CDR3 runs 15 residues. Trimming took 2 bases from V and 4 from J; bases not matched to a gene: 4. Germline V CDR1 and CDR2: SGHDN, FVKESK. This CDR3 reads CASSQPGGPYNEQFF. For the CDR3, the DNA is TGTGCCAGCAGCCAACCGGGAGGGCCGTACAATGAGCAGTTCTTC.

The chain carries TRBV5-1 and TRBJ2-5; D ambiguous. The V gene's germline CDR1 is SGHRS and CDR2 YFSETQ. V shed 0 bases and J shed 5 bases, with 5 bases lying between them. This CDR3 has 12 residues. This CDR3 reads CASSLDLETQYF. CDR3 nucleotides: TGCGCCAGCAGCTTGGATCTGGAGACCCAGTACTTC.

The rearrangement joins TRBV27 to TRBJ1-4, with D unclear. Germline CDR1 reads MNHEY; CDR2 reads SMNVEV (reference sequence). This CDR3 is 16 amino acids long. Trimming took 2 bases from V and 0 from J, leaving 10 bases between them. For the CDR3, the DNA is TGTGCCAGCAGTTTACCTGAGGGTGCAACTAATGAAAAACTGTTTTTT. Encoded protein: CASSLPEGATNEKLFF. The full variable domain, in which reference TRBV27 and TRBJ1-4 provide the parts outside the CDR3, is EAQVTQNPRYLITVTGKKLTVTCSQNMNHEYMSWYRQDPGLGLRQIYYSMNVEVTDKGDVPEGYKVSRKEKRNFPLILESPSPNQTSLYFCASSLPEGATNEKLFFGSGTQLSVL.

The V call is TRBV11-2, the J call TRBJ2-3; 9 bases agree with TRBD2. This CDR3 is 18 amino acids long. Germline CDR1 reads SGHAT; CDR2 reads FQNNGV. Germline trimming cut 1 base from V and 0 bases from J; bases unmatched to any gene: 8. The CDR3 DNA follows: TGTGCCAGCAGCTTAGTAGCGGGAGCAAGTTTTAGCACAGATACGCAGTATTTT. Its translation: CASSLVAGASFSTDTQYF. Full variable domain (remainder filled in from reference TRBV11-2 and TRBJ2-3): EAGVAQSPRYKIIEKRQSVAFWCNPISGHATLYWYQQILGQGPKLLIQFQNNGVVDDSQLPKDRFSAERLKGVDSTLKIQPAKLEDSAVYLCASSLVAGASFSTDTQYFGPGTRLTVL.

The rearrangement joins TRBV5-4 to TRBJ2-2; 13 bases are a match to TRBD2. Germline assignment: CDR1 SGHNT and CDR2 YYREEE (reference sequence). Trimming at V came to 4 bases and at J to 4 bases, leaving 1 base not matched to a gene. The CDR3 is 15 residues long. The CDR3 protein is CASSRTSGGTGELFF. DNA of the CDR3: TGTGCCAGCAGCCGGACTAGCGGGGGCACCGGGGAGCTGTTTTTT.